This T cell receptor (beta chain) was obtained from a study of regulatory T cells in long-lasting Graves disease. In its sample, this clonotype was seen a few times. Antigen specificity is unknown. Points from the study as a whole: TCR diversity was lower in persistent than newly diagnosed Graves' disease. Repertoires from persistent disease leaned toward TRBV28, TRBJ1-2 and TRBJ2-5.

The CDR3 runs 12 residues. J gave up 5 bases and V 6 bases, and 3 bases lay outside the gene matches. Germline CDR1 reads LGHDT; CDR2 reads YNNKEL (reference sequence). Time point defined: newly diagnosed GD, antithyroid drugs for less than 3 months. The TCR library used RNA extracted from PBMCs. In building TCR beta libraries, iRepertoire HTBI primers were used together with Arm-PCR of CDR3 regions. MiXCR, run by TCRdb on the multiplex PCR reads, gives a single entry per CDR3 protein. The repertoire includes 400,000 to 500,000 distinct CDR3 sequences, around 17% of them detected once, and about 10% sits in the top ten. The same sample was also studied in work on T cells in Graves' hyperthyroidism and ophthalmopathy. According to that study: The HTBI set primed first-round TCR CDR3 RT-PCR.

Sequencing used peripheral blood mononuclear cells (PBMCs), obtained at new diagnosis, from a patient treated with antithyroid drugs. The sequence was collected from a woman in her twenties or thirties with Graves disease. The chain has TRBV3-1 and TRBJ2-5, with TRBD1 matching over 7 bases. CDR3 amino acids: CASRLQGETQYF. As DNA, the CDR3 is TGTGCCAGCAGGCTACAGGGGGAGACCCAGTACTTC.